This T cell receptor beta chain is drawn from a study of post-analysis software for immune sequencing data. Points from the study as a whole: Elevated frequency relative to controls characterized 4 or 5 TRBV segments in patients, TRBV5-6, TRBV5-1 and TRBV20-1 among them. Significantly lower normalized Chao1 diversity was seen in multiple sclerosis patients than in controls.

The length of the CDR3 is 15 residues. V lost 1 base and J 3 bases, leaving 11 bases between the germline ends. CDR1 is SGHAT, CDR2 FQNNGV, per germline. Unique molecular identifiers had been added to the TCR beta cDNA libraries. A single record per CDR3 protein comes from TCRdb applying MiXCR to the PCR reads. Among around 500,000 distinct CDR3 sequences listed, approximately 31% were seen once. On this clonotype itself: Antigen specificity is unknown.

This TCR came from a girl aged 2-17 years with multiple sclerosis. The rearrangement uses TRBV11-2 and TRBJ2-3; tentatively, D is TRBD2 (6 bases). Sequencing was performed on blood. CDR3 nucleotide sequence: TGTGCCAGCAGCTTAGGCGGGACCGAGACAGATACGCAGTATTTT. Translated, it gives CASSLGGTETDTQYF.